The sequence of this T cell receptor (beta chain) was determined in a study of blood T cell repertoires in COVID-19. Study-level information: COVID-19 samples collected from the United States, Italy and Spain covered acute and convalescent phases.

Original processing methods: Amplification of reference gene primers provided the estimated nucleated cell counts. Repertoires were generated with immunoSEQ multiplex PCR, while TCRdb's copy carries only in-frame clones and drops some. The V and J calls and clone size are taken from that table; D and trimming were inferred from the DNA. The sample includes about 110,000 clones, roughly 85% of them seen just once. This clone turned up a few times. A Seattle source enrolled patients during active infection and followed them longitudinally. The CDR3 consists of 13 residues. With 1 base removed from V and 11 bases from J, the gap between germline ends came to 14 bases. Germline assignment: CDR1 MDHEN and CDR2 SYDVKM.

Sequenced input: peripheral blood. The sequence was obtained from an older woman with COVID-19, enrolled during active disease. The chain is built from TRBV28 and TRBJ1-1, with D unresolved. In DNA, the CDR3 is TGTGCCAGCAGTTTATTTGGAGGGAGTTTGGCTTTCTTT. Translation gives CASSLFGGSLAFF. The full variable domain, completed using reference TRBV28 and TRBJ1-1, is DVKVTQSSRYLVKRTGEKVFLECVQDMDHENMFWYRQDPGLGLRLIYFSYDVKMKEKGDIPEGYSVSREKKERFSLILESASTNQTSMYLCASSLFGGSLAFFGQGTRLTVV.